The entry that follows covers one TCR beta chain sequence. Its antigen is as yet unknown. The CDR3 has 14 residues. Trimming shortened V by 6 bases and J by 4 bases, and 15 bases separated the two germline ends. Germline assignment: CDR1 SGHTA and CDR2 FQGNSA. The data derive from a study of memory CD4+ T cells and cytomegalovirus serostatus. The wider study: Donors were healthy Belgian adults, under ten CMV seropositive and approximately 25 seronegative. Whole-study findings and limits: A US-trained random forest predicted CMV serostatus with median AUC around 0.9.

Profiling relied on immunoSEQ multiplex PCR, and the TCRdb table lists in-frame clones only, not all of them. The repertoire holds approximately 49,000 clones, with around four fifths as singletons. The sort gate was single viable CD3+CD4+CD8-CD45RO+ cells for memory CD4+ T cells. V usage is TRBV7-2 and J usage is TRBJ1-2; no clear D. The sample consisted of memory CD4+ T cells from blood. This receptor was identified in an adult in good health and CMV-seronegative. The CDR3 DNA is TGTGCCAGCAGTCAACCGGCAGATATCTATGGCTACACCTTC. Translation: CASSQPADIYGYTF.